What follows describes a single TCR beta chain. Antigen unknown. The data belong to a study of cytomegalovirus exposure and HLA in healthy donors. Study-level points and caveats: Cytomegalovirus status, reportedly, was diagnosed with high specificity and sensitivity by the classifier. Reportedly, fewer N-insertions than the 666-donor mean appeared in an Asian-associated ancestry cluster in a later analysis. In a later analysis, across HLA loci, associated TCR counts were highest for DRB1, lowest for HLA-C.

The PCR made use of 60 Vbeta and 13 Jbeta primers. Sequencing used immunoSEQ multiplex PCR; TCRdb keeps in-frame clones, though not all of them. This table has some 130,000 clones, 66% appearing once. In germline, CDR1 is SGHRS, CDR2 YFSETQ. The V end was cut by 5 bases, the J end by 1 base, with 8 bases between. This CDR3 region has 13 residues. The source is a human donor in good health. Specimen: PBMCs. The rearrangement uses TRBV5-1 and TRBJ2-3; tentatively, D is TRBD1 (5 bases). The CDR3 loop reads CASSQGGTDTQYF. The CDR3 nucleotides read TGCGCCAGCAGTCAGGGTGGCACAGATACGCAGTATTTT.